This T cell receptor (beta chain) was sequenced in a study of Ad26.COV2.S vaccination and SARS-CoV-2 variants. The treatment is: around 19 received Ad26.COV2.S at low or high dose, single or two shots; 5 received placebo; per-sample allocation not given. Samples analyzed were those drawn on day 63 after the first vaccine or placebo injection. Aged 18-55 years, donor was enrolled in Boston in about 2020. The study used a vaccine consisting of an Ad26 vector that expressed Wuhan-strain SARS-CoV-2 spike. V was clipped by 0 bases and J by 6 bases, with 4 bases between them. The V gene's germline CDR1 is SGHAT and CDR2 FQNNGV. The CDR3 is 12 residues long. Method: immunoSEQ multiplex PCR; TCRdb's copy keeps in-frame clones and lacks some. Of roughly 410,000 clones in the sample, about four fifths were seen once. Of note for this clone: Its cognate antigen is unknown.

General observations from the study: Spike-specific TCR breadth ran higher among vaccine recipients than placebo recipients.

The chain joins TRBV11-2 to TRBJ2-3; no clear D gene. The sequencing used peripheral blood, collected in a trial of Ad26.COV2.S vaccine versus placebo. The TCR comes from a person aged 18-60 years who received the Ad26.COV2.S COVID-19 vaccine or a placebo. CDR3 region: CASSLDRDTQYF. The DNA of the CDR3 is TGTGCCAGCAGCTTAGATAGGGATACGCAGTATTTT. The whole variable domain, filled in from reference TRBV11-2 and TRBJ2-3, reads EAGVAQSPRYKIIEKRQSVAFWCNPISGHATLYWYQQILGQGPKLLIQFQNNGVVDDSQLPKDRFSAERLKGVDSTLKIQPAKLEDSAVYLCASSLDRDTQYFGPGTRLTVL.